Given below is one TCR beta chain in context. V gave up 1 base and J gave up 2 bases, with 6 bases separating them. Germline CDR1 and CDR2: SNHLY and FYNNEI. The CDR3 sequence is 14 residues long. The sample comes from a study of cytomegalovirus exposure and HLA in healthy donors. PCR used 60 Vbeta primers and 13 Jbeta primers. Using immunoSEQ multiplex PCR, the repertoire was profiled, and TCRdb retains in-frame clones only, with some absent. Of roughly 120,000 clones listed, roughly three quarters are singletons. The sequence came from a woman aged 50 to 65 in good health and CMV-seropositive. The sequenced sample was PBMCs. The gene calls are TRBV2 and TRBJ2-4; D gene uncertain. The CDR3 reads CASSEDSSKNIQYF. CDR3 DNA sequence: TGTGCCAGCAGTGAAGATAGTTCCAAAAACATTCAGTACTTC.